This entry lists 4 T cell receptor beta chains sequenced from one sample in a study of regulatory T cells in long-lasting Graves disease (dated by TCRdb to 2020 to 2023). This sample's time point label indicates: persistent/refractory GD, antithyroid drugs over 5 years with positive TRAb. For both TCR sequencing and RNA sequencing, RNA was extracted from PBMCs in TRIzol. The library was prepared using multiplex PCR. The reads were generated on an Illumina HiSeq 4000. To build TCR beta libraries, CDR3 regions were amplified by Arm-PCR using iRepertoire HTBI primers. The public reads were reprocessed in TCRdb via fastp at Q25 and MiXCR, keeping in-frame beta chains. Each entry merges the rows of one CDR3 protein and shows their most common DNA and genes. The sample records a few hundred thousand distinct CDR3 sequences, 23% of which are singletons. About a quarter of the sample is in the top ten clones.

The sequences come from peripheral blood mononuclear cells (PBMCs), collected when the disease was refractory, from a patient treated with antithyroid drugs. The receptors originated from a female donor with Graves disease.

This clonotype was picked up a small number of times. The chain couples TRBV29-1 to TRBJ1-2; D call uncertain. V shed 8 bases and J shed 14 bases, with 12 bases lying between them. CDR3 size: 8 residues. From germline, CDR1 is SQVTM and CDR2 ANQGSEA. The CDR3 sequence: CSFRAQTF. CDR3 coding DNA: TGCAGCTTTAGGGCTCAGACCTTC.

The J gene is TRBJ2-5, the V gene TRBV27, with 12 nucleotides matching TRBD2. From germline, CDR1 is MNHEY and CDR2 SMNVEV (reference sequence). CDR3 length: 17 residues. V trimming: 5 bases; J trimming: 6 bases; junction bases outside the gene matches: 13. The CDR3 is CASSPLELAGGFKTQYF. For the CDR3, the DNA is TGTGCCAGCAGTCCCCTTGAACTAGCGGGAGGTTTTAAGACCCAGTACTTC.

This clonotype has at least ten counts. The chain couples TRBV2 to TRBJ2-7; 14 positions agree with TRBD2. CDR1 and CDR2 from the germline V gene are SNHLY and FYNNEI. The V and J ends lost 5 bases and 7 bases, in that order; junction bases with no gene match: 7. This CDR3 is built from 15 residues. The CDR3 DNA is TGTGCCAGCAGTTTTATGACTAGCGGGAGGGTAGAGCAGTACTTC. This gives the protein CASSFMTSGRVEQYF.

This clonotype showed up just a few times. V and J are TRBV28 and TRBJ1-1; the match to TRBD1 covers 11 bases. The V gene end was trimmed by 5 bases and the J gene end by 4 bases; junction bases not matched to a gene: 6. This CDR3 region has 15 residues. Germline V gene sequence: CDR1 MDHEN, CDR2 SYDVKM. The CDR3 protein is CASSPSGTGGTEAFF. The CDR3 DNA reads TGTGCCAGCAGTCCATCCGGGACAGGGGGCACTGAAGCTTTCTTT.